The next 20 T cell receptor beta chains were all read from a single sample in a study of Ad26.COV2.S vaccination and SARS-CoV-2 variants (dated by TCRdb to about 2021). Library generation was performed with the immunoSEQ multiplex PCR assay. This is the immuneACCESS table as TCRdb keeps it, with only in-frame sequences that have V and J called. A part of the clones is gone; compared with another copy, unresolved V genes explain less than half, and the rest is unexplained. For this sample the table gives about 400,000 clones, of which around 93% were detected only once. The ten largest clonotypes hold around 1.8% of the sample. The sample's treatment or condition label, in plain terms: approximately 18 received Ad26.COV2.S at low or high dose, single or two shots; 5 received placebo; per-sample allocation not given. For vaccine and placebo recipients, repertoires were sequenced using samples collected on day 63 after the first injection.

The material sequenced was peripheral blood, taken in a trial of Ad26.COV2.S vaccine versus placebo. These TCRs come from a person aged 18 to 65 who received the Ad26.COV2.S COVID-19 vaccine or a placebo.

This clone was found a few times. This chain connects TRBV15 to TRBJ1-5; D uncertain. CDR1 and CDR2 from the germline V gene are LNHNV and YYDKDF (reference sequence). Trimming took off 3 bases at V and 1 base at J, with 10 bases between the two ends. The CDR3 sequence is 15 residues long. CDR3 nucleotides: TGTGCCACCAGCAGGACCCCTAAAAGCAATCAGCCCCAGCATTTT. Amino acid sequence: CATSRTPKSNQPQHF.

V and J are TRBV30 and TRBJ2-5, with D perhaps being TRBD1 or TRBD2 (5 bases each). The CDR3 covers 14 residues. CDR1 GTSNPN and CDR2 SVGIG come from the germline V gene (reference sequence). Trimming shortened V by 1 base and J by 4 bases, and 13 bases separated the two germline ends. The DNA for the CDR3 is TGTGCCTGGAGTGCGTTGAGGGGCGCAGAGACCCAGTACTTC. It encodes CAWSALRGAETQYF.

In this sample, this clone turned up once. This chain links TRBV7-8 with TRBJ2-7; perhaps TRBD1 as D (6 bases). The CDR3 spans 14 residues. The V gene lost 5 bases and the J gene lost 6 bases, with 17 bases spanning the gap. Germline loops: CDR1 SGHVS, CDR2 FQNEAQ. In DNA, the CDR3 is TGTGCCAGCAGCCCCGTAGAACAGGGAAGCGAGCAGTACTTC. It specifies CASSPVEQGSEQYF.

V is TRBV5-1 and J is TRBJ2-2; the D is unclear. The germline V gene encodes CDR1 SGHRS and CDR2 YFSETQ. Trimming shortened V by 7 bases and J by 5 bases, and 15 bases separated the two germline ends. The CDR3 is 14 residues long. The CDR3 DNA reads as TGCGCCAGCTCCCCCAAGACCGCAACCGGGGAGCTGTTTTTT. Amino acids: CASSPKTATGELFF.

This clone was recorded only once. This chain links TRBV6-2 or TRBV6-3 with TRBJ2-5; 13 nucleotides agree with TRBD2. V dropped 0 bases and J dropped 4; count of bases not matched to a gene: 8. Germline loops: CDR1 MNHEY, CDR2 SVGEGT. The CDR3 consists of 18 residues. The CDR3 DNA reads TGTGCCAGCAGTTACTCGAGACCAAGGACTAGCGGGGGAGAGACCCAGTACTTC. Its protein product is CASSYSRPRTSGGETQYF.

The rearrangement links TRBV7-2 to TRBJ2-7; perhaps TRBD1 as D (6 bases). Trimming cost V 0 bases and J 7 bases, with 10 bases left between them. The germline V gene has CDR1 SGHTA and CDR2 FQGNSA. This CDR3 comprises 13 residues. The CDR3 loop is CASSLAGGSEQYF. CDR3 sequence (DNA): TGTGCCAGCAGCTTAGCAGGGGGTAGTGAGCAGTACTTC.

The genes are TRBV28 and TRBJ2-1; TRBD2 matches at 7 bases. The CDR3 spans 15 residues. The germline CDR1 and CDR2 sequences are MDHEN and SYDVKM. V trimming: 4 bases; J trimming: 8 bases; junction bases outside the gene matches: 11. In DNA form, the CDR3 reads TGTGCCAGCAGTTCTCGACTAGCCTCCATCGATGAGCAGTTCTTC. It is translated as CASSSRLASIDEQFF.

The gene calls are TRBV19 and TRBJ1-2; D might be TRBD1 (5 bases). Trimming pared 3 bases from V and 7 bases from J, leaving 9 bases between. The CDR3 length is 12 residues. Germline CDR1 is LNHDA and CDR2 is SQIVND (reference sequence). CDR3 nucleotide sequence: TGTGCCAGTAGTATGGGACGTTTTGGCTACACCTTC. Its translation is CASSMGRFGYTF.

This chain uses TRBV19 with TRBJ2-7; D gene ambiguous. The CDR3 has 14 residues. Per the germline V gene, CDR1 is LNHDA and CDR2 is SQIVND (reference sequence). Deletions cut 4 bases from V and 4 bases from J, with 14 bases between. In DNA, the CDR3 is TGTGCCAGTAGTACATATGGGCGCGGATACGAGCAGTACTTC. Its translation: CASSTYGRGYEQYF.

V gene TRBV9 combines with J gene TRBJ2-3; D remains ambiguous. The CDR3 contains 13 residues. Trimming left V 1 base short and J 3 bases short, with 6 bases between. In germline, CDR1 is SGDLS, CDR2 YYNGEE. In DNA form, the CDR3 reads TGTGCCAGCAGCGTAAGTGTGACAGATACGCAGTATTTT. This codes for CASSVSVTDTQYF.

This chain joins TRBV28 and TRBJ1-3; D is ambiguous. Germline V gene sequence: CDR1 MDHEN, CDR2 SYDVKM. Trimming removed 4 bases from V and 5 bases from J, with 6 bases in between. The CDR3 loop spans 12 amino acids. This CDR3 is CASSSPRNTIYF. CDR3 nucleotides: TGTGCCAGCAGTTCACCCCGAAACACCATATATTTT.

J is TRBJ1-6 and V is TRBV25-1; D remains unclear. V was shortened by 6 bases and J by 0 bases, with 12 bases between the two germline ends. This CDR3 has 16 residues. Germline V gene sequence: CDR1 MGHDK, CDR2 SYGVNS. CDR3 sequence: CASSPGLSSYNSPLHF. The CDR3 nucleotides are TGTGCCAGCAGCCCTGGGTTGAGCTCCTATAATTCACCCCTCCACTTT. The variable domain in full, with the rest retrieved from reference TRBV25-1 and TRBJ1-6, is EADIYQTPRYLVIGTGKKITLECSQTMGHDKMYWYQQDPGMELHLIHYSYGVNSTEKGDLSSESTVSRIRTEHFPLTLESARPSHTSQYLCASSPGLSSYNSPLHFGNGTRLTVT.

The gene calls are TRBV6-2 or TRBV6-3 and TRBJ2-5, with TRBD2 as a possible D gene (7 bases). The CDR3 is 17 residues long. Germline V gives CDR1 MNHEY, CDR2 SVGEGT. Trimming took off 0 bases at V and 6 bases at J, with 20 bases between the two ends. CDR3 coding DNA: TGTGCCAGCAGTTACTCGGCGGGGGCCGGTCGGGTGAAGACCCAGTACTTC. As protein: CASSYSAGAGRVKTQYF.

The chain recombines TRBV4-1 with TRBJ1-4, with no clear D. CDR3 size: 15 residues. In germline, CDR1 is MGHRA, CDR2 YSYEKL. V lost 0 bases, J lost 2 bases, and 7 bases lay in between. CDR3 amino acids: CASSQDPVTNEKLFF. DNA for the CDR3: TGCGCCAGCAGCCAAGATCCGGTGACTAATGAAAAACTGTTTTTT.

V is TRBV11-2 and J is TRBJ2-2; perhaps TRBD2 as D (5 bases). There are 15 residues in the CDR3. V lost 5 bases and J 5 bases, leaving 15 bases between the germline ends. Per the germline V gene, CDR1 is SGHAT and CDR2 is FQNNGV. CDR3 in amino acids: CASSELRGRTGELFF. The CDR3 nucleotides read TGTGCCAGCAGCGAACTTAGAGGGAGAACCGGGGAGCTGTTTTTT.

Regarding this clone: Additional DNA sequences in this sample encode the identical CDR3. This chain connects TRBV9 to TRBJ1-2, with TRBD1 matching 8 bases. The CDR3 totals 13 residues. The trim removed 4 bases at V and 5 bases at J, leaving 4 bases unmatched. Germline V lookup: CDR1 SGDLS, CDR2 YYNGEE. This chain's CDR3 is CASSPRTGYGYTF. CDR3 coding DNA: TGTGCCAGCAGCCCTCGGACAGGGTATGGCTACACCTTC. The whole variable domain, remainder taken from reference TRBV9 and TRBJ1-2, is DSGVTQTPKHLITATGQRVTLRCSPRSGDLSVYWYQQSLDQGLQFLIQYYNGEERAKGNILERFSAQQFPDLHSELNLSSLELGDSALYFCASSPRTGYGYTFGSGTRLTVV.

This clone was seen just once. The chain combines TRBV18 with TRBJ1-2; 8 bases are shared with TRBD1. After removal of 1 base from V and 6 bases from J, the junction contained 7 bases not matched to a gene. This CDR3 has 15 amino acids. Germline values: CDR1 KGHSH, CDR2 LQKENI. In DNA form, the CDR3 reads TGTGCCAGCTCACCACTGGCGGACAGGGTAAATGGCTACACCTTC. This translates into CASSPLADRVNGYTF.

CDR3 region: CASSEASGGQGTSFSEKLFF. CDR3 coding DNA: TGTGCCAGCAGTGAAGCGTCCGGTGGCCAGGGGACATCTTTTAGCGAAAAACTGTTTTTT. The chain carries TRBV2 and TRBJ1-4; tentative D call: TRBD1 (6 bases). The CDR3 sequence is 20 residues long. The V gene's germline CDR1 is SNHLY and CDR2 FYNNEI. Trimming stripped 0 bases from V and 8 bases from J, with 28 bases between.

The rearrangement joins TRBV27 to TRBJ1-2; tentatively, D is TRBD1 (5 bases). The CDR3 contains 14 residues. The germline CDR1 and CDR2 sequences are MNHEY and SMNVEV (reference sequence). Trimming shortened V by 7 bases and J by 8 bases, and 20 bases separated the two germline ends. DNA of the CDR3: TGTGCCAGCACCCCCAGCGGGGCAGTTGGCGGCTACACCTTC. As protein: CASTPSGAVGGYTF.

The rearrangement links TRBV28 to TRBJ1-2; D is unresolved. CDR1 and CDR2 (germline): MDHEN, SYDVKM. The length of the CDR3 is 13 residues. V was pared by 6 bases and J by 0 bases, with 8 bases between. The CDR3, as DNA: TGTGCCAGCAGAAGAGATACTAACTATGGCTACACCTTC. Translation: CASRRDTNYGYTF.